Detailed here is one T cell receptor beta chain. This sample is part of a study of blood T cell repertoires in COVID-19. On the study more broadly: Material from acute and convalescent COVID-19 was sourced from the United States, Italy and Spain. Sources were T cells, B-cell-depleted T cells, or PBMCs; the material itself was cDNA or gDNA.

In the original processing: Reference gene primer amplification gave nucleated cell count estimates. Libraries were prepared by immunoSEQ multiplex PCR; TCRdb keeps only in-frame clonotypes and omits some of them. The V and J calls and clone size are taken from that table; D and trimming were inferred from the DNA. The sample includes 150,000 or so clones, about four fifths of them seen just once. V trimming: 3 bases; J trimming: 4 bases; junction bases outside the gene matches: 5. CDR1 is SGHDT, CDR2 YYEEEE, per germline. The CDR3 is 15 residues long. The sequence came from a human donor with acute or convalescent COVID-19. The donor label of this sample is uncertain. V and J are TRBV5-6 and TRBJ1-3; 9 bases align to TRBD1. Sequenced: peripheral blood. The CDR3 here is CASSSGTGRGNTIYF. As DNA, the CDR3 is TGTGCCAGCAGCTCAGGGACAGGGAGGGGAAACACCATATATTTT.